Below are 20 T cell receptor beta chains sequenced from a single sample in a study of blood T cell repertoires in COVID-19. Sequencing used immunoSEQ multiplex PCR; TCRdb keeps in-frame clones, though not all of them. The sample records about 370,000 clones, 80% to 90% being singletons. What was sequenced was PBMCs or T cells enriched from blood (not recorded which). The source of these receptors is a man between 18 and 35 years old who had recovered from COVID-19.

The rearrangement links TRBV4-3 to TRBJ2-1, with 12 bases that match TRBD2. V trimming: 0 bases; J trimming: 8 bases; junction bases outside the gene matches: 8. The CDR3 contains 17 residues. Germline V CDR1 and CDR2: LGHNA, YSLEER. In nucleotides, the CDR3 is TGCGCCAGCAGCCAAGATCTTTCTAGCGGGAGGGCCCATGAGCAGTTCTTC. Translating gives CASSQDLSSGRAHEQFF.

The V and J genes are TRBV10-3 and TRBJ2-3; D is undetermined. Per the germline V gene, CDR1 is ENHRY and CDR2 is SYGVKD. Trimming shortened V by 6 bases and J by 4 bases, and 20 bases separated the two germline ends. This CDR3 is built from 16 residues. The CDR3, as DNA: TGTGCCATCAGAGCCGACCTGGCGGTGGGTGCAGATACGCAGTATTTT. Translating it yields CAIRADLAVGADTQYF.

The genes are TRBV15 and TRBJ2-1, with 9 bases identical to TRBD2. Germline CDR1 and CDR2: LNHNV and YYDKDF (reference sequence). V lost 5 bases to trimming and J lost 5 bases; unmatched junction nucleotides: 1. This CDR3 is 13 amino acids long. Here the CDR3 reads CATSGGGDNEQFF. The CDR3 bases are TGTGCCACCAGCGGCGGGGGGGACAATGAGCAGTTCTTC.

Remarks on this clone: Since the CDR3 does not end with the conserved phenylalanine or tryptophan, this likely comes from a read error. No DNA is shown, since the ends of the CDR3 on it are uncertain; the CDR3 is the one TCRdb lists. The chain couples TRBV28 to TRBJ2-4; the table assigns TRBD2, which was not confirmed against the DNA. In germline, CDR1 is MDHEN, CDR2 SYDVKM. The CDR3 length is 14 residues, termini included. The CDR3 reads CASSSRGLAGPRWV.

The genes are TRBV2 and TRBJ1-1, with D perhaps TRBD1 (6 bases). Trimming took 1 base from V and 2 from J, leaving 14 bases between them. The length of the CDR3 is 16 residues. Germline V gives CDR1 SNHLY, CDR2 FYNNEI. CDR3 sequence (DNA): TGTGCCAGCAGTGAAGACAGGGTCGGCGTTAACACTGAAGCTTTCTTT. This codes for CASSEDRVGVNTEAFF.

The V gene is TRBV7-7, the J gene TRBJ2-3, with 13 bases identical to TRBD2. The CDR3 totals 15 residues. V was clipped by 5 bases and J by 6 bases; unmatched bases: 5. Germline loops: CDR1 SSHAT, CDR2 FNYEAQ (reference sequence). CDR3 amino acids: CASSQGLAGMDTQYF. In nucleotides, the CDR3 is TGTGCCAGCAGCCAGGGACTAGCGGGGATGGATACGCAGTATTTT.

The chain recombines TRBV3-1 (or the pseudogene TRBV3-2) with TRBJ2-7; D remains ambiguous. The CDR3 extends over 17 amino acids. Trimming left V 0 bases short and J 0 bases short, with 15 bases between. Per germline, CDR1 LGHDT and CDR2 YNNKEL (reference sequence). This chain's CDR3 is CASSQDPAFFGSYEQYF. The CDR3 DNA reads as TGTGCCAGCAGCCAAGATCCCGCGTTCTTTGGCTCCTACGAGCAGTACTTC.

This clone came up once. The CDR3 reads CASSVGLAGEQYF. DNA for the CDR3: TGTGCCAGCAGTGTGGGCCTGGCAGGCGAGCAGTACTTC. The chain has TRBV12-3 or TRBV12-4 and TRBJ2-7, with D unclear. V lost 5 bases and J lost 6, with 14 bases in between. This CDR3 is 13 amino acids long.

The V call is TRBV15, the J call TRBJ1-5, with 9 bases fitting TRBD1. Trimming at V came to 4 bases and at J to 9 bases, leaving 7 bases not matched to a gene. Germline-derived CDR1 and CDR2 are LNHNV and YYDKDF (reference sequence). This CDR3 is built from 14 residues. The CDR3 loop is CATSTGTGSLPQHF. DNA for the CDR3: TGTGCCACCAGCACCGGGACAGGGAGTTTGCCCCAGCATTTT.

V is TRBV5-1 and J is TRBJ2-2; 7 bases agree with TRBD1. This CDR3 spans 14 amino acids. Trimming removed 1 base from V and 7 bases from J; junction bases left unmatched: 4. Germline V lookup: CDR1 SGHRS, CDR2 YFSETQ. CDR3 nucleotides: TGCGCCAGCAGCTTGAGGGGGCTGAACGGGGAGCTGTTTTTT. This sequence encodes CASSLRGLNGELFF.

V usage is TRBV6-5 and J usage is TRBJ1-2; 10 bases match TRBD1. The length of the CDR3 is 14 residues. With 8 bases clipped from V and 4 bases from J, the junction kept 7 bases outside the gene matches. Germline lookup yields CDR1 MNHEY and CDR2 SVGAGI. The CDR3: CASGDRGKGYGYTF. In nucleotides, the CDR3 is TGTGCCAGCGGGGACAGGGGCAAGGGCTATGGCTACACCTTC.

This clone was recorded once. The CDR3 here is CAISEGGITEAFF. The CDR3 DNA is TGTGCCATCAGTGAAGGGGGAATCACTGAAGCTTTCTTT. The chain employs TRBV10-3 and TRBJ1-1; possibly TRBD1 for D (6 bases). V was trimmed by 3 bases and J by 4 bases, leaving 9 bases between them. The CDR3 has 13 residues. Germline V gene data show CDR1 as ENHRY and CDR2 as SYGVKD.

The rearrangement joins TRBV6-1 to TRBJ2-1, with TRBD2 matching over 14 bases. This CDR3 region has 16 residues. V shed 4 bases and J 8 bases; nucleotides not matched to a gene: 7. The germline V gene has CDR1 MNHNS and CDR2 SASEGT. The CDR3 loop is CASSAPGLAGGYEQFF. The CDR3 DNA reads TGTGCCAGCAGTGCCCCCGGACTAGCGGGGGGTTATGAGCAGTTCTTC.

V gene TRBV5-4 combines with J gene TRBJ2-7; perhaps TRBD1 as D (5 bases). This CDR3 has 13 amino acids. V lost 4 bases, J lost 5 bases, and 13 bases lay in between. CDR1 is SGHNT, CDR2 YYREEE, per germline (reference sequence). The CDR3 is CASSVAGRDEQYF. The CDR3 nucleotides read TGTGCCAGCAGCGTCGCAGGGCGAGACGAGCAGTACTTC. Using reference TRBV5-4 and TRBJ2-7 for the parts outside the CDR3, the full variable domain is ETGVTQSPTHLIKTRGQQVTLRCSSQSGHNTVSWYQQALGQGPQFIFQYYREEENGRGNFPPRFSGLQFPNYSSELNVNALELDDSALYLCASSVAGRDEQYFGPGTRLTVT.

This chain uses TRBV11-1 with TRBJ1-4; 10 bases are a match to TRBD1. V trimming: 5 bases; J trimming: 8 bases; junction bases outside the gene matches: 5. The germline gives CDR1 SGHAT, CDR2 FQDESV (reference sequence). The CDR3 loop spans 14 amino acids. The CDR3 coding sequence is TGTGCCAGCAGCGAGGACAGGGGGAGAGAAAAACTGTTTTTT. Translated, it gives CASSEDRGREKLFF.

The chain employs TRBV11-2 and TRBJ2-1; D perhaps matches TRBD1 (6 bases). The V end lost 1 base, the J end lost 6 bases, and 13 bases lay between the germline ends. Per the germline V gene, CDR1 is SGHAT and CDR2 is FQNNGV. This CDR3 spans 15 amino acids. The CDR3 is CASSLARGSTNEQFF. The CDR3 nucleotides are TGTGCCAGCAGCTTAGCCAGGGGTTCCACCAATGAGCAGTTCTTC. Using reference TRBV11-2 and TRBJ2-1 for the parts outside the CDR3, the full variable domain is EAGVAQSPRYKIIEKRQSVAFWCNPISGHATLYWYQQILGQGPKLLIQFQNNGVVDDSQLPKDRFSAERLKGVDSTLKIQPAKLEDSAVYLCASSLARGSTNEQFFGPGTRLTVL.

CDR3 sequence (DNA): TGTGCCAGCAGCCCTAGTGGGTCGGAAGCTTTCTTT. Amino acid sequence: CASSPSGSEAFF. V and J are TRBV28 and TRBJ1-1; no firm D call. Trimming shortened V by 6 bases and J by 8 bases, and 13 bases separated the two germline ends. The CDR3 contains 12 residues. Germline lookup yields CDR1 MDHEN and CDR2 SYDVKM.

V and J are TRBV9 and TRBJ2-1, with TRBD2 identical over 16 bases. Germline CDR1 is SGDLS and CDR2 is YYNGEE. Trimming cost V 0 bases and J 4 bases; bases outside gene matches: 7. There are 19 residues in the CDR3. The CDR3 region has the DNA TGTGCCAGCAGCGTAGGAGGGACTAGCGGGGGGGCTGGTTACAATGAGCAGTTCTTC. Translating it yields CASSVGGTSGGAGYNEQFF.

This chain uses TRBV19 with TRBJ1-1, with D possibly TRBD1 on 5 matching bases. Trimming cost V 0 bases and J 2 bases, with 16 bases left between them. This CDR3 has 17 amino acids. Germline loops: CDR1 LNHDA, CDR2 SQIVND (reference sequence). The CDR3 is CASSIELRGSLNTEAFF. The CDR3 DNA reads as TGTGCCAGTAGTATAGAGTTGCGGGGCAGCTTAAACACTGAAGCTTTCTTT.

A few counts support this clone. The V gene is TRBV20-1, the J gene TRBJ1-6; a weak D match, TRBD1 (6 bases). Trimming left V 3 bases short and J 8 bases short, with 11 bases between. This CDR3 spans 13 amino acids. The germline CDR1 and CDR2 sequences are DFQATT and SNEGSKA (reference sequence). The CDR3 nucleotides read TGCAGTGCTAGTCTACAGGGCGATTCACCCCTCCACTTT. Protein: CSASLQGDSPLHF.